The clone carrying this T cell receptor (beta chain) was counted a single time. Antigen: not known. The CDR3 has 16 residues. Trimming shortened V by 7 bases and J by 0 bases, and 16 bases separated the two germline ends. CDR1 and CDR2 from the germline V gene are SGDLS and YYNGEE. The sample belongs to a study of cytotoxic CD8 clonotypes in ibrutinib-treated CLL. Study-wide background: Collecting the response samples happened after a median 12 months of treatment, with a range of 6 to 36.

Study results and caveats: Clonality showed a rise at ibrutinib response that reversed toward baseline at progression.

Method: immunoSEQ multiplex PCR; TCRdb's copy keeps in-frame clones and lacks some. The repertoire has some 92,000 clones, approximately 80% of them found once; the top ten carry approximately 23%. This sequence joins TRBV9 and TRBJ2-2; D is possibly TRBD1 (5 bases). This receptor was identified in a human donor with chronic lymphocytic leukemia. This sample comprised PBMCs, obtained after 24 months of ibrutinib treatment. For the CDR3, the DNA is TGTGCCAGCCCAACCCCATCACAGGCGAACACCGGGGAGCTGTTTTTT. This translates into CASPTPSQANTGELFF.